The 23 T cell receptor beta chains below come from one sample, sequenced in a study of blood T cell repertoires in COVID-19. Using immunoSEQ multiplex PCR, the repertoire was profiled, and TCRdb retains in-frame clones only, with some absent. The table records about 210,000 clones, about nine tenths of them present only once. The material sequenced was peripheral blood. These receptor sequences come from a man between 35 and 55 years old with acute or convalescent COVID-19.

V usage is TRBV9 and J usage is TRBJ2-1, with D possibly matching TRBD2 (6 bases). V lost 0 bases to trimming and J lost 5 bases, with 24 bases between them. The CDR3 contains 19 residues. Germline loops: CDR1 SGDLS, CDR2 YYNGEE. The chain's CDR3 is CASSVATGVGGRPHNEQFF. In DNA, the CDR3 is TGTGCCAGCAGCGTAGCTACGGGGGTAGGAGGGAGACCCCACAATGAGCAGTTCTTC.

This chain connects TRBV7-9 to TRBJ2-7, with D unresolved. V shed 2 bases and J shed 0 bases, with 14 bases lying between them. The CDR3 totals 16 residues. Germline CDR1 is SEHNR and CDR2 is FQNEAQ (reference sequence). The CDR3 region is CASSLINTEISYEQYF. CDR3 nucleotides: TGTGCCAGCAGCTTAATAAACACGGAGATCTCCTACGAGCAGTACTTC.

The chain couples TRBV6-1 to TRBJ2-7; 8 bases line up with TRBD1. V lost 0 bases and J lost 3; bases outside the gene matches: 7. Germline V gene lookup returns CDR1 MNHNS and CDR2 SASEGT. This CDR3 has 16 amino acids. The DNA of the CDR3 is TGTGCCAGCAGTGAAGCGCTAGGACAGGGACGCTACGAGCAGTACTTC. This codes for CASSEALGQGRYEQYF.

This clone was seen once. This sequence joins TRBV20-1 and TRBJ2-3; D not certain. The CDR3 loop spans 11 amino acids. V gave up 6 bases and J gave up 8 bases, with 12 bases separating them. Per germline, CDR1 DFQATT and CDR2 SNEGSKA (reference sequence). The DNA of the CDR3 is TGCAGTGCCCGACTGGAACGTACGCAGTATTTT. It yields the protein CSARLERTQYF.

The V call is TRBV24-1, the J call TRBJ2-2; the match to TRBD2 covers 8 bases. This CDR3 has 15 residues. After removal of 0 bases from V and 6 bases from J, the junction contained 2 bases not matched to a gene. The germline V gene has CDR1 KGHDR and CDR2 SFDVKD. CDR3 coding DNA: TGTGCCACCAGTGATTTGGCGGGAGGTCCCGGGGAGCTGTTTTTT. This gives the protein CATSDLAGGPGELFF.

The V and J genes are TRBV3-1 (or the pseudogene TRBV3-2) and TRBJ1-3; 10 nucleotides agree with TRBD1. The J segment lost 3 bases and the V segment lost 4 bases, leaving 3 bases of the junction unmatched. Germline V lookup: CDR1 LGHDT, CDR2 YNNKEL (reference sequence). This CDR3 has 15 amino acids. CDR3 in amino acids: CASSRQGARGNTIYF. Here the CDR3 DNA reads TGTGCCAGCAGCCGACAGGGGGCTCGTGGAAACACCATATATTTT.

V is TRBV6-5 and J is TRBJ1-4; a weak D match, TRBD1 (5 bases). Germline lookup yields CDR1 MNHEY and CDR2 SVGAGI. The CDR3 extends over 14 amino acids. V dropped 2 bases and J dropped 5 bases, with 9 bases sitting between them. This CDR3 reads CASSYRGLNEKLFF. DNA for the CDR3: TGTGCCAGCAGTTACAGGGGACTCAATGAAAAACTGTTTTTT.

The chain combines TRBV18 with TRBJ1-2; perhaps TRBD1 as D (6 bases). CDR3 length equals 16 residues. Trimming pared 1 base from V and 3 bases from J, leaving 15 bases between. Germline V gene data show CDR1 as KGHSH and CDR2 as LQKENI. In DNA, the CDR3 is TGTGCCAGCTCACCACTAGGTCAGGGGTCAGACTATGGCTACACCTTC. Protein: CASSPLGQGSDYGYTF.

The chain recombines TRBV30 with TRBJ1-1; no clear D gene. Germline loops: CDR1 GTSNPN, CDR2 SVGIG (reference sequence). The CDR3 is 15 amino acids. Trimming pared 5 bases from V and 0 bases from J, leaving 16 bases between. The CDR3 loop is CAWSVQLYMNTEAFF. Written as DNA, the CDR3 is TGTGCCTGGTCAGTACAGCTATACATGAACACTGAAGCTTTCTTT. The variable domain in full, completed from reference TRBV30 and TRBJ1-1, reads SQTIHQWPATLVQPVGSPLSLECTVEGTSNPNLYWYRQAAGRGLQLLFYSVGIGQISSEVPQNLSASRPQDRQFILSSKKLLLSDSGFYLCAWSVQLYMNTEAFFGQGTRLTVV.

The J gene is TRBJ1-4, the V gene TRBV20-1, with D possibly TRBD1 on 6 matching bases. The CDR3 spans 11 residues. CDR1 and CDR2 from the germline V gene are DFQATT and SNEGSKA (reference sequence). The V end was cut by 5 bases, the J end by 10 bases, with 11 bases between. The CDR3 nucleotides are TGCAGTGCTCCCTTAGGGGGAAAACTGTTTTTT. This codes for CSAPLGGKLFF.

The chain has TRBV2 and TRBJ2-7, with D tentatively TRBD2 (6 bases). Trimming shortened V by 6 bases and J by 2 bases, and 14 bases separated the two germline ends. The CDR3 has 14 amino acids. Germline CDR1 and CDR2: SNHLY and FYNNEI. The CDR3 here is CASRMGLGAYEQYF. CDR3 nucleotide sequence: TGTGCCAGCAGGATGGGACTCGGGGCCTACGAGCAGTACTTC.

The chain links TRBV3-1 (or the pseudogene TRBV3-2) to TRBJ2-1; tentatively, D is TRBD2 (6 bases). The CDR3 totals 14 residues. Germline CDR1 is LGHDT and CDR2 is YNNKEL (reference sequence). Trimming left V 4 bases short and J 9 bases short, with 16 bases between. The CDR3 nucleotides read TGTGCCAGCAGCCGGACGACTAGGTCAGGTGAGCAGTTCTTC. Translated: CASSRTTRSGEQFF.

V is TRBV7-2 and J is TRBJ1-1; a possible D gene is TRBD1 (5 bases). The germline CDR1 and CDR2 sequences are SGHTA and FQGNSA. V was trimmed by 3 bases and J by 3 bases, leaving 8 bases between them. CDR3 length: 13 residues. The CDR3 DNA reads TGTGCCAGCAGCTTCGGGGGGTACACTGAAGCTTTCTTT. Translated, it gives CASSFGGYTEAFF.

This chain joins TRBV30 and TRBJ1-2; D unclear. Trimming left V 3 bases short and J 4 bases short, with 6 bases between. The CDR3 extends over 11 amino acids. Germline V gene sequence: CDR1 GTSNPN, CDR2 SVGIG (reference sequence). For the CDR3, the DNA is TGTGCCTGGAGGATAGCCTATGGCTACACCTTC. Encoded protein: CAWRIAYGYTF.

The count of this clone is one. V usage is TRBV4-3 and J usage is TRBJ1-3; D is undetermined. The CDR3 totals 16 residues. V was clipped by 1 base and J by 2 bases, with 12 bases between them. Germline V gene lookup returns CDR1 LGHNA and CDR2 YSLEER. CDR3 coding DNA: TGCGCCAGCAGCCAAGTGCACTCTGGGCCTGGAAACACCATATATTTT. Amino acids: CASSQVHSGPGNTIYF.

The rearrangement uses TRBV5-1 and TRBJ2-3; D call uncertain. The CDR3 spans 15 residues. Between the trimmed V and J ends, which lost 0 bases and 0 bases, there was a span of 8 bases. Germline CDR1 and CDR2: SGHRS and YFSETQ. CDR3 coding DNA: TGCGCCAGCAGCTTGGTGGTTCTAAGCACAGATACGCAGTATTTT. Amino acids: CASSLVVLSTDTQYF.

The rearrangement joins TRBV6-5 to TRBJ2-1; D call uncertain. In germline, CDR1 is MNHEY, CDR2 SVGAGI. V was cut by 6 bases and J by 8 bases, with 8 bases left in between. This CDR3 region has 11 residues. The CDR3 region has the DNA TGTGCCAGCAGCCCCGGAGATGAGCAGTTCTTC. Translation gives CASSPGDEQFF.

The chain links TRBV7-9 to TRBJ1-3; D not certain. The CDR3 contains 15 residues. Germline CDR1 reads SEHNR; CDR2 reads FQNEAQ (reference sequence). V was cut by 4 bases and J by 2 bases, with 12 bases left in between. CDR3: CASSSQVKTGNTIYF. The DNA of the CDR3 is TGTGCCAGCAGCTCACAAGTAAAGACTGGAAACACCATATATTTT.

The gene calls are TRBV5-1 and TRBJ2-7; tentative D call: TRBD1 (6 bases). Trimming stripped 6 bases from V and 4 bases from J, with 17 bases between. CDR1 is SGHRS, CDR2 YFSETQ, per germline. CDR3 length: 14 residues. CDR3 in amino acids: CASTPWGQPYEQYF. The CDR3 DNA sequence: TGCGCCAGCACCCCGTGGGGGCAGCCGTACGAGCAGTACTTC.

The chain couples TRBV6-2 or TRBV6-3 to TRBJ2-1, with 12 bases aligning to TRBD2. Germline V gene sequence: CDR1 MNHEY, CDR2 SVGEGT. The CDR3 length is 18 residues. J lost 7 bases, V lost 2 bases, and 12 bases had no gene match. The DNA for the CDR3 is TGTGCCAGCAGTTACCTCATCCTAGCGGGAGGGCCGCGGAATGAGCAGTTCTTC. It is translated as CASSYLILAGGPRNEQFF.

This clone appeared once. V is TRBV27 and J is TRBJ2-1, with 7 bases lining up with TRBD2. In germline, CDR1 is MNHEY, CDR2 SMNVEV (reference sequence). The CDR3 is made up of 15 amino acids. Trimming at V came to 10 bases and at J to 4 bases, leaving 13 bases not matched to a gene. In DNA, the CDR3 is TGTGCCACCCATGTGTCTGCGGGAGAGTACAATGAGCAGTTCTTC. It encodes CATHVSAGEYNEQFF.

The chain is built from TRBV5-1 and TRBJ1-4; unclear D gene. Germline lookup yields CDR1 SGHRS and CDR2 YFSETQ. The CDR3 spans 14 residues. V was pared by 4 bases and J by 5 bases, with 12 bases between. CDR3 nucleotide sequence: TGCGCCAGCAGCGCGGGCCATGAGAATGAAAAACTGTTTTTT. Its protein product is CASSAGHENEKLFF.

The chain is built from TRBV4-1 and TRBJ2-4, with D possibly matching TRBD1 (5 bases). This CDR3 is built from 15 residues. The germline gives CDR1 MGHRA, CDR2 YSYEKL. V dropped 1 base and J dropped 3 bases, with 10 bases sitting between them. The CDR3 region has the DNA TGCGCCAGCAGCCAAGGGGGCCAGCTCAAAAACATTCAGTACTTC. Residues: CASSQGGQLKNIQYF.